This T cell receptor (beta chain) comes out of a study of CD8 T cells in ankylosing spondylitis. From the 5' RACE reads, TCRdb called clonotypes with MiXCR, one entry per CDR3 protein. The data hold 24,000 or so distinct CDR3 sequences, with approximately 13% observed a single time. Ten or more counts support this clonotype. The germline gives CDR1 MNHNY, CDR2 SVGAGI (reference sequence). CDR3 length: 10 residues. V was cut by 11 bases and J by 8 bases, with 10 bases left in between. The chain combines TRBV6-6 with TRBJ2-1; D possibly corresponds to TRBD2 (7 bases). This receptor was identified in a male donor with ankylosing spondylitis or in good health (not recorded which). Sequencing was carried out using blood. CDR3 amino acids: CAGRGDEQFF. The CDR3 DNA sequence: TGTGCCGGGAGGGGGGATGAGCAGTTCTTC.